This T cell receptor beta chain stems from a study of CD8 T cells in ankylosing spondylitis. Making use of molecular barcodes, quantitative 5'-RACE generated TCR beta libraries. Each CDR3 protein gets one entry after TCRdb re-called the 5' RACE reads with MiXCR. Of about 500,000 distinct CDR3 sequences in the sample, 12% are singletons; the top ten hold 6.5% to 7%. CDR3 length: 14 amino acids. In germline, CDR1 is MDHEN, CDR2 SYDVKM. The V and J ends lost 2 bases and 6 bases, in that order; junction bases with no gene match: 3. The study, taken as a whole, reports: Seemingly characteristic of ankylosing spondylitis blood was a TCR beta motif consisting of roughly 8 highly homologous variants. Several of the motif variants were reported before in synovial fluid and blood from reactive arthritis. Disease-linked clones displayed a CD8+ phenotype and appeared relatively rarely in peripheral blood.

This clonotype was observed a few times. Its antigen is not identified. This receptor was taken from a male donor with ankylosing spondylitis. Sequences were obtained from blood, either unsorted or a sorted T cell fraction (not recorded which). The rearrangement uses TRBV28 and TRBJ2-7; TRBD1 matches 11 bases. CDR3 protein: CASSLGTGGFEQYF. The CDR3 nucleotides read TGTGCCAGCAGTTTAGGGACAGGGGGTTTCGAGCAGTACTTC. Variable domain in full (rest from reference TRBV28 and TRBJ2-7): DVKVTQSSRYLVKRTGEKVFLECVQDMDHENMFWYRQDPGLGLRLIYFSYDVKMKEKGDIPEGYSVSREKKERFSLILESASTNQTSMYLCASSLGTGGFEQYFGPGTRLTVT.